This T cell receptor (beta chain) emerged from a study of regulatory T cells in long-lasting Graves disease. Time point in this sample: newly diagnosed GD, antithyroid drugs for less than 3 months. Extracted PBMC RNA gave rise to the TCR library. This clonotype has just a few counts. TCR beta libraries were built with iRepertoire HTBI primers and Arm-PCR of CDR3 regions. One entry per CDR3 protein, called by TCRdb with MiXCR from the multiplex PCR reads. The repertoire has about 620,000 distinct CDR3 sequences, 15% to 20% of them found once; the top ten carry more than 15%. This CDR3 contains 15 residues. The germline V gene encodes CDR1 LGHDT and CDR2 YNNKEL (reference sequence). Trimming pared 4 bases from V and 0 bases from J, leaving 10 bases between. These data also formed part of another study, on T cells in Graves' hyperthyroidism and ophthalmopathy.

This receptor was taken from a woman aged 25 to 39 with Graves disease. Sequenced material: peripheral blood mononuclear cells (PBMCs), taken at new diagnosis, from a patient treated with antithyroid drugs. The V call is TRBV3-1, the J call TRBJ1-3; D unclear. CDR3 sequence (DNA): TGTGCCAGCAGCCCGACGGGCAGCTCTGGAAACACCATATATTTT. Translation: CASSPTGSSGNTIYF.